The T cell receptor beta chain under discussion was sequenced for a study of Graves' ophthalmopathy and Graves' hyperthyroidism (dated by TCRdb to 2017 to 2018). With respect to the entire study: Hyperthyroidism was considered stable if no progression to ophthalmopathy occurred within 18 months of follow-up. Once sampling was done, hyperthyroidism patients were given methimazole at a starting dose of 30 mg daily, while ophthalmopathy patients were given high-dose intravenous methylprednisolone. In total, approximately 130 blood samples were TCR-sequenced: approximately 40 ophthalmopathy, around 75 hyperthyroidism and roughly 17 hyperthyroidism-to-ophthalmopathy patients. To tell Graves' ophthalmopathy apart from Graves' hyperthyroidism, and to predict which patients would progress to ophthalmopathy, the study relied on TCR beta repertoire signatures. A discovery set of 90 to 100 patients (43 ophthalmopathy, 60 or so stable hyperthyroidism) was enrolled to explore V-J signatures distinguishing ophthalmopathy from hyperthyroidism. In over 5 hyperthyroidism patients, the T-cell repertoire of thyroid tissue was compared with the T-cell repertoire of blood. An independent validation cohort was composed of fewer than 20 hyperthyroidism patients and about 17 patients who later progressed from hyperthyroidism to ophthalmopathy.

Summary of the overall study and its limitations: Sample size was not statistically predetermined, and group allocation was not concealed from the investigators. Most of the expanded thyroid clonotypes with a frequency above 0.001 were also detected in blood, and it was suggested that the thyroid immune response may be reflected by blood repertoires. In validation, the model predicted ophthalmopathy progression with nearly 71% sensitivity and less than 80% specificity; roughly eleven predicted patients were CT-confirmed with GO in a median of 6.5 months. The 13-signature model separated ophthalmopathy from stable hyperthyroidism with approximately 85% sensitivity and just under 84% specificity in cross-validation, and 80%/75% in the test set.

For repertoire sequencing, TCR beta CDR3 regions were amplified from RNA transcripts. The first round of RT-PCR was done with HTBI primers and the Qiagen OneStep RT-PCR kit, and was followed by a second round of multiplex PCR, then size selection and purification. The libraries underwent paired-end sequencing with 100 bp reads on an Illumina HiSeq2000. Concerning the study's data processing: SOAPnuke was used to process the reads, removing any read that contained adapters or uncalled bases, had a mean Phred below 15, or lacked an exact match to the constant primer or identifier. High-quality paired reads were merged with COPE v1.2.5. Unique nucleotide sequences were defined as clonotypes and aligned to IMGT TRB V, D and J references using MiTCR v1.1. Analysis was restricted to V-J combinations with a frequency above 0.0001, which covered 99.2% of repertoires. For each V-J combination, a TCR clonal expansion and chaos score was defined as the ratio of F50 clonal expansion to chaos observed in the TCRdist matrix. Welch's t-statistics and random forest were used to reduce the features to approximately 13 V-J combinations, which were then used as input to a naive Bayes classifier. Thyroid-blood repertoire similarity was quantified with the Morisita-Horn index. Starting from the raw public reads, TCRdb applied fastp trimming at Q25, assembled clones with MiXCR and retained in-frame beta chains. Rows with one shared CDR3 protein collapse into an entry with the most common genes and DNA. TCRdb, not the original authors, processed these V and J calls. Present in this sample are 900,000 to 1,200,000 distinct CDR3 sequences, about two fifths of which were seen just once. Of the sample, approximately 12% falls within the top ten clones.

Hyperthyroidism patients were newly diagnosed, were aged 18 to 65 years, and had a disease duration under 2 months. Patients with other autoimmune diseases, uncontrolled infections, pregnancy or lactation were excluded. Diagnosis relied on clinical symptoms, serum thyroxine, TRAb, thyroid ultrasound and orbital computed tomography. Total RNA was extracted with Trizol reagent and quality-checked on an Agilent 2100 Bioanalyzer. About this clonotype: No cognate antigen has been identified for it. Mismatch with germline at one junction end may stem from a read error.

The germline V gene (reference sequence) specifies SEHNR as CDR1 and FQNEAQ as CDR2. Counted from cysteine to phenylalanine, this CDR3 has 15 amino acids. This entry keeps only the CDR3 DNA: 45 bases, framed from base 1. This chain is built from TRBV7-9 and TRBJ2-2, with 7 bases matching TRBD2. The clonotype originates from an adult man with Graves' hyperthyroidism. Material: peripheral blood or thyroid tissue (not recorded which). The DNA is TGTGCCGGCAGCTTATACGGGAGGAAGACCGGGGAGCTGTTTTTT. Its protein product is CAGSLYGRKTGELFF.